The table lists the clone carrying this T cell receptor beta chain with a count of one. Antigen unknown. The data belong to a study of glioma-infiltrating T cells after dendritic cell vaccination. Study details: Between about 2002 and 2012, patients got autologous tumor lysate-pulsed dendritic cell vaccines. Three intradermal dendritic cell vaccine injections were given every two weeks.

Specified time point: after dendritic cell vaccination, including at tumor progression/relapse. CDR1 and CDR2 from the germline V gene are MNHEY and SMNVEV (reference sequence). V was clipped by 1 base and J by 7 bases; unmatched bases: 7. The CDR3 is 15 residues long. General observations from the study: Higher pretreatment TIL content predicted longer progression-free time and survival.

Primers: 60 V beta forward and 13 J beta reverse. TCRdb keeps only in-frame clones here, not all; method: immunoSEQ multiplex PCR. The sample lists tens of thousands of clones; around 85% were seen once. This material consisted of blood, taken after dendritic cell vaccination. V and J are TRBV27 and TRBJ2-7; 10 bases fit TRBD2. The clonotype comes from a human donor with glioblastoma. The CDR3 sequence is CASSLLASGGWEQYF. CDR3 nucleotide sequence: TGTGCCAGCAGTTTATTGGCTAGCGGGGGTTGGGAGCAGTACTTC.